These 21 T cell receptor beta chains were all obtained from the same sample, sequenced in a study of cytomegalovirus exposure and HLA in healthy donors. Both 60 Vbeta primers and 13 Jbeta primers went into the PCR. Method: immunoSEQ multiplex PCR; TCRdb's copy keeps in-frame clones and lacks some. This table has 150,000 to 180,000 clones, approximately 80% appearing once. The sample consisted of PBMCs. These receptors were collected from a woman in her thirties or forties in good health and CMV-seronegative.

This chain links TRBV13 with TRBJ2-1; no reliable D call. The CDR3 runs 13 residues. Trimming removed 0 bases from V and 8 bases from J, with 8 bases in between. CDR1 is PRHDT and CDR2 is FYEKMQ in the germline V gene (reference sequence). DNA for the CDR3: TGTGCCAGCAGCTTAGGTCTCCCCCATGAGCAGTTCTTC. Its translation is CASSLGLPHEQFF.

The V and J genes are TRBV4-2 and TRBJ2-4, with 12 bases aligning to TRBD2. V dropped 0 bases and J dropped 6; count of bases not matched to a gene: 3. From germline, CDR1 is LGHNA and CDR2 YNFKEQ. The CDR3 consists of 16 residues. For the CDR3, the DNA is TGTGCCAGCAGCCAAGATCTAGCGGGGGGGCTAAACATTCAGTACTTC. This translates into CASSQDLAGGLNIQYF.

The chain is built from TRBV4-1 and TRBJ2-7, with D unclear. Germline lookup yields CDR1 MGHRA and CDR2 YSYEKL. Trimming cost V 4 bases and J 6 bases, with 13 bases left between them. The CDR3 runs 13 residues. Here the CDR3 DNA reads TGCGCCAGCAGCCTAGATCTCTATCGCGAGCAGTACTTC. It codes for CASSLDLYREQYF.

The chain links TRBV2 to TRBJ1-1, with TRBD1 matching 7 bases. Germline loops: CDR1 SNHLY, CDR2 FYNNEI. There are 12 residues in the CDR3. V was clipped by 10 bases and J by 3 bases; unmatched bases: 5. This CDR3 is CANLGTDTEAFF. For the CDR3, the DNA is TGTGCCAACCTAGGGACAGACACTGAAGCTTTCTTT.

This clone was counted between two and nine times. The chain couples TRBV27 to TRBJ1-1, with 9 bases identical to TRBD1. The CDR3 covers 13 residues. Germline CDR1 is MNHEY and CDR2 is SMNVEV (reference sequence). Losses at the gene ends were 4 bases for V and 7 bases for J; bases not matched to a gene: 4. CDR3: CASSSQDRGEAFF. CDR3 DNA sequence: TGTGCCAGCAGTTCACAGGACAGGGGTGAAGCTTTCTTT.

Remarks on this clone: Since the CDR3 does not end with the conserved phenylalanine or tryptophan, this likely comes from a read error. This chain uses TRBV11-3 with TRBJ1-1; D may be TRBD1 (6 bases). Trimming shortened V by 2 bases and J by 2 bases, and 18 bases separated the two germline ends. CDR3 length: 17 residues. Per germline, CDR1 SGHNT and CDR2 YENEEA. The CDR3 nucleotides read TGTGCCAGCAGCTTAAGTCCTTACGCAGGGGTTAACACTGAAGCTTTCTCT. Amino acid sequence: CASSLSPYAGVNTEAFS.

V is TRBV6-5 and J is TRBJ1-1; 7 nucleotides agree with TRBD1. This CDR3 spans 14 amino acids. The J segment lost 5 bases and the V segment lost 5 bases, leaving 8 bases of the junction unmatched. The V gene's germline CDR1 is MNHEY and CDR2 SVGAGI. CDR3 nucleotides: TGTGCCAGCAGTCATCGACAGGGCCAAACTGAAGCTTTCTTT. Its translation is CASSHRQGQTEAFF.

This chain joins TRBV9 and TRBJ2-7, with 8 nucleotides matching TRBD1. The length of the CDR3 is 14 residues. The trim removed 4 bases at V and 2 bases at J, leaving 5 bases unmatched. Germline CDR1 reads SGDLS; CDR2 reads YYNGEE. DNA of the CDR3: TGTGCCAGCAGCAAACAGACAGGGGCCTACGAGCAGTACTTC. It encodes CASSKQTGAYEQYF.

This chain uses TRBV6-5 with TRBJ1-3; no definite D call. CDR3 length: 15 residues. Germline CDR1 reads MNHEY; CDR2 reads SVGAGI. V was trimmed by 4 bases and J by 1 base, leaving 11 bases between them. This chain's CDR3 is CASSSPPRSGNTIYF. In nucleotides, the CDR3 is TGTGCCAGCAGTTCACCCCCGAGGTCTGGAAACACCATATATTTT.

This sequence joins TRBV7-2 and TRBJ1-3, with TRBD1 identical over 10 bases. This CDR3 is 15 amino acids long. CDR1 SGHTA and CDR2 FQGNSA come from the germline V gene. V dropped 4 bases and J dropped 5; count of bases not matched to a gene: 5. CDR3 nucleotides: TGTGCCAGCAGCTACCGGGACAGGGGCAGAAACACCATATATTTT. The encoded protein is CASSYRDRGRNTIYF.

This chain links TRBV18 with TRBJ2-2; 10 nucleotides agree with TRBD1. The ends lost 3 bases at V and 6 bases at J; junction bases unmatched: 13. The CDR3 has 18 residues. Per the germline V gene, CDR1 is KGHSH and CDR2 is LQKENI. CDR3 DNA sequence: TGTGCCAGCTCACCCATGACAGGGGGCCTGAATCAAGCCGGGGAGCTGTTTTTT. It yields the protein CASSPMTGGLNQAGELFF.

The chain has TRBV7-9 and TRBJ2-5; D unclear. With 3 bases removed from V and 4 bases from J, the gap between germline ends came to 9 bases. Germline V gene sequence: CDR1 SEHNR, CDR2 FQNEAQ (reference sequence). The CDR3 loop spans 13 amino acids. The DNA for the CDR3 is TGTGCCAGCAGCTTTGCAGAGCGAGAGACCCAGTACTTC. This sequence encodes CASSFAERETQYF.

With respect to this clone: This same CDR3 is encoded by further DNA sequences in the sample. V gene TRBV5-1 combines with J gene TRBJ2-3; no firm D call. CDR1 and CDR2 from the germline V gene are SGHRS and YFSETQ. This CDR3 comprises 12 residues. Trimming pared 0 bases from V and 4 bases from J, leaving 3 bases between. CDR3 region: CASSLASDTQYF. CDR3 DNA: TGCGCCAGCAGCTTGGCGTCAGATACGCAGTATTTT.

This chain joins TRBV27 and TRBJ2-7; 8 positions agree with TRBD1. Trimming cost V 5 bases and J 6 bases; bases outside gene matches: 6. The germline V gene encodes CDR1 MNHEY and CDR2 SMNVEV (reference sequence). The CDR3 runs 13 residues. The CDR3 DNA sequence: TGTGCCAGCAGTACCATGACAGGGGCCGAGCAGTACTTC. Translation gives CASSTMTGAEQYF.

The genes are TRBV5-1 and TRBJ1-2; a possible D gene is TRBD1 (6 bases). CDR1 is SGHRS and CDR2 is YFSETQ in the germline V gene. This CDR3 has 13 residues. V lost 3 bases, J lost 5 bases, and 11 bases lay in between. The CDR3 sequence is CASSSDSPYGYTF. The CDR3 coding sequence is TGCGCCAGCAGCTCGGACAGCCCTTATGGCTACACCTTC.

The chain has TRBV10-1 and TRBJ2-7; 7 positions agree with TRBD1. The V and J ends lost 0 bases and 5 bases, in that order; junction bases with no gene match: 7. Per the germline V gene, CDR1 is WNHNN and CDR2 is SYGVQD (reference sequence). The CDR3 contains 15 residues. The DNA for the CDR3 is TGCGCCAGCAGTGAGTCTACAGGGGTATACCACGAGCAGTACTTC. As protein: CASSESTGVYHEQYF.

This chain connects TRBV6-6 to TRBJ1-1, with 7 bases lining up with TRBD1. Germline V gene data show CDR1 as MNHNY and CDR2 as SVGAGI (reference sequence). The CDR3 runs to 14 residues. J was trimmed by 1 base and V by 9 bases; bases with no gene match: 8. CDR3 protein: CASTGAPQNTEAFF. The CDR3 region has the DNA TGTGCCAGTACAGGGGCGCCTCAGAACACTGAAGCTTTCTTT.

V usage is TRBV4-1 and J usage is TRBJ1-2; 7 nucleotides align to TRBD1. The length of the CDR3 is 15 residues. After removal of 2 bases from V and 1 base from J, the junction contained 4 bases not matched to a gene. Germline V gene sequence: CDR1 MGHRA, CDR2 YSYEKL. CDR3: CASSQFTGDNYGYTF. CDR3 in DNA: TGCGCCAGCAGCCAATTTACAGGGGATAACTATGGCTACACCTTC.

The chain has TRBV30 and TRBJ1-2; D uncertain. Deletions cut 0 bases from V and 6 bases from J, with 8 bases between. The CDR3 extends over 12 amino acids. The germline CDR1 and CDR2 sequences are GTSNPN and SVGIG (reference sequence). This chain's CDR3 is CAWSVRGNGYTF. For the CDR3, the DNA is TGTGCCTGGAGTGTACGCGGAAATGGCTACACCTTC.

This chain joins TRBV5-1 and TRBJ2-5; 8 nucleotides agree with TRBD2. Trimming removed 3 bases from V and 5 bases from J; junction bases left unmatched: 15. This CDR3 comprises 17 residues. In germline, CDR1 is SGHRS, CDR2 YFSETQ. The CDR3 is CASSSGAGAAPGETQYF. CDR3 DNA: TGCGCCAGCAGCTCCGGAGCGGGGGCGGCCCCAGGGGAGACCCAGTACTTC.

This chain joins TRBV5-4 and TRBJ2-5; 9 bases match TRBD1. The V gene's germline CDR1 is SGHNT and CDR2 YYREEE (reference sequence). The trim removed 4 bases at V and 5 bases at J, leaving 9 bases unmatched. The CDR3 sequence is 15 residues long. CDR3 bases: TGTGCCAGCAGCCGTCCCGGGACAGGGCCCGAGACCCAGTACTTC. Residues: CASSRPGTGPETQYF.